This T cell receptor beta chain emerged from a study of patients and donors after allogeneic stem cell transplantation. Each CDR3 protein gets one entry after TCRdb re-called the RT-PCR reads with MiXCR. The sample yields approximately 410,000 distinct CDR3 sequences, 16% seen once. V shed 1 base and J 7 bases; nucleotides not matched to a gene: 7. The germline V gene encodes CDR1 LGHNA and CDR2 YNFKEQ. This CDR3 comprises 16 residues. The sequenced sample consisted of blood, either unsorted or a sorted T cell fraction (not recorded which). V usage is TRBV4-2 and J usage is TRBJ2-1; 10 bases are shared with TRBD2. This clonotype originated in a human donor who was either an allogeneic HSCT recipient or a stem cell or donor lymphocyte infusion donor (not recorded which). It is not recorded whose cells these are; they may come from a transplant donor. The CDR3 reads CASSQGKRGGGNEQFF. CDR3 coding DNA: TGTGCCAGCAGCCAAGGAAAGCGGGGGGGCGGAAATGAGCAGTTCTTC.